This TCR beta chain was observed in a study of blood T cell repertoires in COVID-19. Measured with immunoSEQ multiplex PCR; TCRdb has only the in-frame clones, and not every one. Seen here are fewer than 130,000 clones, around 74% observed once, and the top ten hold less than 10%. V was pared by 5 bases and J by 4 bases, with 7 bases of the junction left unmatched. This CDR3 comprises 15 residues. Germline-derived CDR1 and CDR2 are SGHVS and FQNEAQ. This TCR derives from a woman aged 60-70 years with acute or convalescent COVID-19. The V call is TRBV7-8, the J call TRBJ1-1; 10 bases match TRBD1. Sequenced sample: peripheral blood. The CDR3 loop reads CASSPRDRGFTEAFF. The CDR3 coding sequence is TGTGCCAGCAGCCCCCGGGACAGGGGTTTCACTGAAGCTTTCTTT.